A selection of T cell receptor beta chains follows, all from one sample in a study of blood T cells in healthy people across ages. TCRdb called the 5' RACE reads again in MiXCR, with one record for every CDR3 protein. The sample consists of hundreds of thousands of distinct CDR3 sequences, around 21% of them appearing once. Sequences were obtained from blood. The receptors here all came from a man between 65 and 85 years old in good health. Both conserved end residues are part of each CDR3. Each record gives: V gene, J gene, CDR3 protein.

TRBV6-2/TRBV6-3	NA	CASTDRGPPNEQFF
TRBV20-1	NA	CSAPGLVNNEQFF
TRBV14	TRBJ1-2	CASSQGEGRGFGYTF
TRBV21-1	TRBJ2-7	CASSKDASGSTYEQYF
TRBV18	TRBJ1-1	CASSPAQAGTEAFF
TRBV20-1	TRBJ2-3	CSARGHPGQGVPDTQYF
TRBV7-2	TRBJ2-3	CASSPILAGGADTQYF
TRBV4-1	TRBJ1-5	CASSQEKGNQPQHF
TRBV6-6	NA	CASSKLGIETQYF
TRBV14	TRBJ2-5	CASSQGVGQQETQYF
TRBV5-1	TRBJ2-5	CASSPRQGGQTQYF
TRBV7-2	TRBJ2-1	CASSPDRAYNEQFF
TRBV7-9	TRBJ2-3	CASSLISDSRTDTQYF
TRBV29-1	TRBJ2-1	CSVENGPNEQFF
TRBV5-1	TRBJ2-5	CASRPTTGVGETQYF
TRBV5-1	TRBJ2-6	CASSLDGTSGSGANVLTF
TRBV5-1	TRBJ2-7	CASSLSVQGEQYF
TRBV7-8	TRBJ2-5	CASSLSGTSGYQETQYF
TRBV29-1	TRBJ2-1	CSVEDRTESNEQFF
TRBV3-1	NA	CASSHGRFGVNNEQFF
TRBV29-1	TRBJ2-1	CSVDTSSYNEQFF
TRBV28	TRBJ2-7	CTSSFSLNRAREKHYEQYF
TRBV6-6	TRBJ2-3	CASSRGQAETTDTQYF
TRBV29-1	TRBJ1-1	CSVEGFGRGNTEAFF
TRBV28	TRBJ2-5	CATQSAGEAQYF
TRBV19	TRBJ2-1	CASSIGGPNEQFF